This section outlines one T cell receptor beta chain sequence together with its context. These data come from a study of T cell changes during pregnancy in multiple sclerosis. Trimming stripped 3 bases from V and 2 bases from J, with 7 bases between. The germline gives CDR1 SGHVS, CDR2 FQNEAQ. CDR3 length: 14 residues. The method was immunoSEQ multiplex PCR; TCRdb's version includes in-frame clones alone and lacks a portion of them. The sample has 60,000 or so clones, about 90% seen once. This rearrangement joins TRBV7-8 to TRBJ2-2; D unresolved. This clonotype originated in a female donor in good health, enrolled as a control in a pregnancy study. Sequenced material: peripheral blood, taken in the second trimester of pregnancy. The CDR3 bases are TGTGCCAGCAGCTTCTTGCGAAACACCGGGGAGCTGTTTTTT. Protein product: CASSFLRNTGELFF.